This is a list of T cell receptor beta chains from one sample in a study of blood T cell repertoires in COVID-19. TCRdb's copy holds only in-frame clones and misses some; the assay was immunoSEQ multiplex PCR. Of around 63,000 clones in the sample, 84% are singletons; the top ten hold 15% to 20%. The sample comprised peripheral blood. The source is a man aged 55 to 70 with COVID-19, enrolled during active disease. The CDR3 runs from the conserved cysteine through the conserved F or W. Each record gives: clone size, J gene, CDR3 length, D gene, V gene, CDR3 DNA, CDR3 protein. A D gene is named only where the DNA matches it firmly. Size values are once, few and many counts, or a class for expanded clones, and some rows have none.

clone_size: -
j_call: TRBJ2-7
cdr3_length: 15
d_call: TRBD1
v_call: TRBV30
cdr3_nt: TGTGCCTGGACGCACCCCGGGACAGGGTTAACCCCTGGTGGATTC
cdr3_aa: CAWTHPGTGLTPGGF

clone_size: -
j_call: TRBJ1-4
cdr3_length: 13
d_call: -
v_call: TRBV30
cdr3_nt: TGTGCCTGGGCAGGTTCCCAGAGTGAAAAACTGTTTTTT
cdr3_aa: CAWAGSQSEKLFF

clone_size: -
j_call: TRBJ2-5
cdr3_length: 15
d_call: -
v_call: TRBV5-6
cdr3_nt: TGTGCCAGCTCGCCTCCCCGGGGGTCGGGGGAGACCCAGTACTTC
cdr3_aa: CASSPPRGSGETQYF

clone_size: -
j_call: TRBJ2-7
cdr3_length: 16
d_call: -
v_call: TRBV5-1
cdr3_nt: TGCGCCAGCAGCAAGGCCGCCAGCGCGAGCTCCTACGAGCAGTACTTC
cdr3_aa: CASSKAASASSYEQYF

clone_size: -
j_call: TRBJ2-7
cdr3_length: 12
d_call: -
v_call: TRBV5-6
cdr3_nt: TGTGCCAGCAGCCAATCCCCCTACGAGCAGTACTTC
cdr3_aa: CASSQSPYEQYF

clone_size: few
j_call: TRBJ2-7
cdr3_length: 12
d_call: -
v_call: TRBV7-9
cdr3_nt: TGTGCCAGCGGAGGGTGGTTCGACGAGCAGTACTTC
cdr3_aa: CASGGWFDEQYF

clone_size: -
j_call: TRBJ1-1
cdr3_length: 17
d_call: TRBD1
v_call: TRBV28
cdr3_nt: TGTGCCAGCAGTGCCCCGGGACAGGGGGTGTGGTACACTGAAGCTTTCTTT
cdr3_aa: CASSAPGQGVWYTEAFF

clone_size: -
j_call: TRBJ1-5
cdr3_length: 12
d_call: -
v_call: TRBV28
cdr3_nt: TGTGCCAGCAGTTTACCCATTCAGCCCCAGCATTTT
cdr3_aa: CASSLPIQPQHF

clone_size: few
j_call: TRBJ1-1
cdr3_length: 13
d_call: TRBD1
v_call: TRBV12-3/TRBV12-4
cdr3_nt: TGTGCCAGCAGCAGGGGGCGGAACACTGAAGCTTTCTTT
cdr3_aa: CASSRGRNTEAFF

clone_size: -
j_call: TRBJ2-7
cdr3_length: 17
d_call: TRBD2
v_call: TRBV6-2/TRBV6-3
cdr3_nt: TGTGCCAGCAGTTACGAGGCTAGCGGAGTGGAAACAGGCGAGCAGTACTTC
cdr3_aa: CASSYEASGVETGEQYF

clone_size: -
j_call: TRBJ1-5
cdr3_length: 14
d_call: -
v_call: TRBV21-1
cdr3_nt: TGTGCCAGCACAGGGGGAAAGTGCAATCAGCCCCAGCATTTT
cdr3_aa: CASTGGKCNQPQHF

clone_size: -
j_call: TRBJ1-6
cdr3_length: 17
d_call: TRBD1
v_call: TRBV5-1
cdr3_nt: TGCGCCAGCAGCGTATCCGGGACAGGGGGTTTCGGGTCACCCCTCCACTTT
cdr3_aa: CASSVSGTGGFGSPLHF

clone_size: -
j_call: TRBJ1-2
cdr3_length: 16
d_call: -
v_call: TRBV3-1/TRBV3-2
cdr3_nt: TGTGCCAGCAGCCAAGCTTCAGGGGCGACCAACTATGGCTACACCTTC
cdr3_aa: CASSQASGATNYGYTF

clone_size: -
j_call: TRBJ2-3
cdr3_length: 15
d_call: TRBD2
v_call: TRBV5-1
cdr3_nt: TGCGCCAGCAGCTTAGGACTAGCCCCCACAGATACGCAGTATTTT
cdr3_aa: CASSLGLAPTDTQYF

clone_size: -
j_call: TRBJ2-7
cdr3_length: 14
d_call: -
v_call: TRBV5-5
cdr3_nt: TGTGCCAGCAGCGGGAGGTCAGGGATCTACGAGCAGTACTTC
cdr3_aa: CASSGRSGIYEQYF

clone_size: -
j_call: TRBJ1-5
cdr3_length: 14
d_call: TRBD1
v_call: TRBV29-1
cdr3_nt: TGCAGCGTGGTGGGGACAGATAGCAATCAGCCCCAGCATTTT
cdr3_aa: CSVVGTDSNQPQHF

clone_size: -
j_call: TRBJ2-5
cdr3_length: 11
d_call: -
v_call: TRBV30
cdr3_nt: TGTGCCTGGGGTCCTCGGGGGACCCAGTACTTC
cdr3_aa: CAWGPRGTQYF

clone_size: -
j_call: TRBJ2-3
cdr3_length: 14
d_call: TRBD1
v_call: TRBV24-1
cdr3_nt: TGTGCCACCAGGGAAACAGGGGACACAGATACGCAGTATTTT
cdr3_aa: CATRETGDTDTQYF

clone_size: -
j_call: TRBJ2-3
cdr3_length: 14
d_call: -
v_call: TRBV5-4
cdr3_nt: TGTGCCAGCAGCTTAATGGGGGCTACAGATACGCAGTATTTT
cdr3_aa: CASSLMGATDTQYF

clone_size: -
j_call: TRBJ1-1
cdr3_length: 13
d_call: TRBD1
v_call: TRBV12-3/TRBV12-4
cdr3_nt: TGTGCCAGCAGCCGGACAGGCCGTACTGAAGCTTTCTTT
cdr3_aa: CASSRTGRTEAFF

clone_size: -
j_call: TRBJ2-3
cdr3_length: 15
d_call: -
v_call: TRBV6-5
cdr3_nt: TGTGCCAGCAGCCAGGGGACCTTCAGGGCAGATACGCAGTATTTT
cdr3_aa: CASSQGTFRADTQYF

clone_size: few
j_call: TRBJ2-3
cdr3_length: 14
d_call: TRBD2
v_call: TRBV3-1/TRBV3-2
cdr3_nt: TGTGCCAGCAGCCAGGAGACTAGCGGGGGTAAGCAGTATTTT
cdr3_aa: CASSQETSGGKQYF

clone_size: -
j_call: TRBJ2-5
cdr3_length: 16
d_call: TRBD2
v_call: TRBV24-1
cdr3_nt: TGTGCCACCAGTGATCCCGGGACTAGCGGCCAAGAGACCCAGTACTTC
cdr3_aa: CATSDPGTSGQETQYF

clone_size: -
j_call: TRBJ1-5
cdr3_length: 15
d_call: TRBD1
v_call: TRBV5-6
cdr3_nt: TGTGCCAGCAGCTTATTGCAGGGGGGCAATCAGCCCCGGCATTTT
cdr3_aa: CASSLLQGGNQPRHF

clone_size: -
j_call: TRBJ1-2
cdr3_length: 15
d_call: TRBD1
v_call: TRBV28
cdr3_nt: TGTGCCAGCCTCAAAGGGCAGGGGGATAACTATGGCTACACCTTC
cdr3_aa: CASLKGQGDNYGYTF

clone_size: -
j_call: TRBJ1-2
cdr3_length: 13
d_call: TRBD1
v_call: TRBV10-1
cdr3_nt: TGCGCCAGCAGTGCGACAGGGAACTATGGCTACACCTTC
cdr3_aa: CASSATGNYGYTF

clone_size: -
j_call: TRBJ2-5
cdr3_length: 13
d_call: -
v_call: TRBV18
cdr3_nt: TGTGCCAGCTCACCCGGGTCTCAAGAGACCCAGTACTTC
cdr3_aa: CASSPGSQETQYF